The rows below give T cell receptor beta chains drawn from one sample of a study of breast tumors, draining lymph nodes, adjacent tissues. TCRdb called the multiplex PCR reads again in MiXCR, with one record for every CDR3 protein. The sample holds fewer than 200,000 distinct CDR3 sequences, about 33% seen once. Sequencing was done on a sample of axillary lymph node tissue. These receptors were collected from a female donor with breast cancer. Some clones in this sample may be carry-over from other donors' samples. Both conserved end residues are part of each CDR3. A D gene is named only where the DNA matches it firmly. Not every row has a clone size; where given, it reads once, few, many or a size class.

v_gene,abundance,d_gene,j_gene,CDR3nt,CDR3aa
TRBV7-6,many,NA,TRBJ2-5,TGTGCCAGCAGCTTGGGGGCAGGACCCTCCCAAGAGACCCAGTACTTC,CASSLGAGPSQETQYF
TRBV7-6,many,TRBD1,TRBJ2-3,TGTGCCAGCAGCTTACAAGGACAGGCGAGGACAGATACGCAGTATTTT,CASSLQGQARTDTQYF
TRBV19,many,NA,TRBJ1-5,TGTGCCAGTAGTATTATGACGGAGGCGAATCAGCCCCAGCATTTT,CASSIMTEANQPQHF
TRBV28,many,NA,TRBJ2-3,TGTGCCAGCAGGGGGCAGGCAGATACGCAGTATTTT,CASRGQADTQYF
TRBV5-4,NA,NA,TRBJ1-2,TGTGCCAGCAGCTTCGGGCAGAACCCCTCCCACTATGGCTACACCTTC,CASSFGQNPSHYGYTF
TRBV7-9,many,NA,TRBJ1-1,TGTGCCAGCAGCTTAGACCGGGTCGAAGCTTTCTTT,CASSLDRVEAFF
TRBV4-1,many,NA,TRBJ1-6,TGCGCCAGCAGCCACTCGGGAGGTGGGGGTTCACCCCTCCACTTT,CASSHSGGGGSPLHF
TRBV29-1,NA,TRBD1,TRBJ1-3,TGCAGCGTTGAAGGACAGGGGAAAGGAAACACCATATATTTT,CSVEGQGKGNTIYF
TRBV30,many,NA,TRBJ2-7,TGTGCCTGGAGTGTATTAGGGCGCGAGCAGTACTTC,CAWSVLGREQYF
TRBV25-1,NA,NA,TRBJ1-1,TGTGCCAGCAGTGGTGACGAAGTCTTCATGAACACTGAAGCTTTCTTT,CASSGDEVFMNTEAFF
TRBV5-1,NA,TRBD1,TRBJ1-1,TGCGCCAGCACTTTAGGACAGGGTGGCATGAACACTGAAGCTTTCTTT,CASTLGQGGMNTEAFF
TRBV28,few,NA,TRBJ2-5,TGTGCCAGCAGTTTCCCCACACTAGGGTACCAAGAGACCCAGTACTTC,CASSFPTLGYQETQYF
TRBV6-5,many,TRBD2,TRBJ2-1,TGTGCCAGCAGTCTGACTAGCGGGCATTACAATGAGCAGTTCTTC,CASSLTSGHYNEQFF
TRBV5-4,few,NA,TRBJ2-3,TGTGCCAGCAGCTTGGCGGGTCCCGTCACAGATACGCAGTATTTT,CASSLAGPVTDTQYF
TRBV7-9,few,NA,TRBJ1-1,TGTGCCAGCAGCCCACGGCAAGGTAACACTGAAGCTTTCTTT,CASSPRQGNTEAFF
TRBV20-1,many,TRBD2,TRBJ2-1,TGCAGTGCTAGACATCCATTTAGCGGGAGCAATGAGCAGTTCTTC,CSARHPFSGSNEQFF
TRBV2,NA,NA,TRBJ2-5,TGTGCCAGCAAGGGGGGGACAGGAGAGACCCAGTACTTC,CASKGGTGETQYF
TRBV5-1,NA,TRBD1,TRBJ1-4,TGCGCCAGCAGCCTGGACGGGAGGGGGCGAGATGAAAAACTGTTTTTT,CASSLDGRGRDEKLFF